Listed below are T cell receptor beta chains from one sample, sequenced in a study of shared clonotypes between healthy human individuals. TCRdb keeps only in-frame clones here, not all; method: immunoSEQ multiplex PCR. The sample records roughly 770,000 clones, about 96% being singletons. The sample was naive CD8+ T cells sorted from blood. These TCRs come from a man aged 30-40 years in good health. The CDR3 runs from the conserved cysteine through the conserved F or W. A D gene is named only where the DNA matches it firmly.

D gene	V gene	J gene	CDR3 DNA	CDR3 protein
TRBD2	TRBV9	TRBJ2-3	TGTGCCAGCAGCCGGCGGGAGTCTAACTGGATTAGCACAGATACGCAGTATTTT	CASSRRESNWISTDTQYF
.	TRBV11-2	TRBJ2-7	TGTGCCAGCACCGGGGGAAGGATGAGCTACGAGCAGTACTTC	CASTGGRMSYEQYF
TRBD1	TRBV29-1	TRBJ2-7	TGCAGCGTCGAGGGACAGGGGGCTTCCTACGAGCAGTACTTC	CSVEGQGASYEQYF
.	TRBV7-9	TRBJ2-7	TGTGCCAGCAGCAATAAAGGGGGCTACGAGCAGTACTTC	CASSNKGGYEQYF
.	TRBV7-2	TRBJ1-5	TGTGCCAGCAGCTTTCAGTCCAGCAATCAGCCCCAGCATTTT	CASSFQSSNQPQHF
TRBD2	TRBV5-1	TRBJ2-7	TGCGCCAGCAGCTTGGGGAATAGCGGGAGCTACGAGCAGTACTTC	CASSLGNSGSYEQYF
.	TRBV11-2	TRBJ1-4	TGTGCCAGCACCATGGAGGGGGATGAAAAACTGTTTTTT	CASTMEGDEKLFF
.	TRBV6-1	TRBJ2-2	TGTGCCAGCAGTGAAGCTCAGACGGGGAACACCGGGGAGCTGTTTTTT	CASSEAQTGNTGELFF
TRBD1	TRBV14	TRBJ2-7	TGTGCCAGCAGCCAAGGATGGACAGGGGCGATCTACGAGCAGTACTTC	CASSQGWTGAIYEQYF
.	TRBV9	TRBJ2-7	TGTGCCAGCAGCGTAGCAGGGGCTGTCGACGAGCAGTACTTC	CASSVAGAVDEQYF